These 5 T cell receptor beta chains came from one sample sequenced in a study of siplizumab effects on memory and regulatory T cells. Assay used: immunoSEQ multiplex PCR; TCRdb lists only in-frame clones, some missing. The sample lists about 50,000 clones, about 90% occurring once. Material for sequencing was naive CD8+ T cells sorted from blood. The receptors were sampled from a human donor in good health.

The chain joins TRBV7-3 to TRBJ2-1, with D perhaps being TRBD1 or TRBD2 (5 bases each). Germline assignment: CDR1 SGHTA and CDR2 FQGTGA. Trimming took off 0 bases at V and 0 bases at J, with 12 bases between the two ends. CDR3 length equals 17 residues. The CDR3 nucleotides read TGTGCCAGCAGCTTAACCCAAGGGACCAGCTCCTACAATGAGCAGTTCTTC. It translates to CASSLTQGTSSYNEQFF. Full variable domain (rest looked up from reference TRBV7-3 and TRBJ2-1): GAGVSQTPSNKVTEKGKYVELRCDPISGHTALYWYRQSLGQGPEFLIYFQGTGAADDSGLPNDRFFAVRPEGSVSTLKIQRTERGDSAVYLCASSLTQGTSSYNEQFFGPGTRLTVL.

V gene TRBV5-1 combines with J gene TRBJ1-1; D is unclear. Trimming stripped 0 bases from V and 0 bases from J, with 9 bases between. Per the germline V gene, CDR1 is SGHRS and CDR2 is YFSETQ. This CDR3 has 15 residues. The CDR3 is CASSLAGALNTEAFF. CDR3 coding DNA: TGCGCCAGCAGCTTGGCCGGAGCATTGAACACTGAAGCTTTCTTT.

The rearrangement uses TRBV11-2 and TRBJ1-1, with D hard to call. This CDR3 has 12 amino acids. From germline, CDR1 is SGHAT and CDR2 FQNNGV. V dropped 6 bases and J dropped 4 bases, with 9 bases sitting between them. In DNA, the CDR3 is TGTGCCAGCAGTAAACCAGGCACTGAAGCTTTCTTT. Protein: CASSKPGTEAFF. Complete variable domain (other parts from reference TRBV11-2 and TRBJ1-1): EAGVAQSPRYKIIEKRQSVAFWCNPISGHATLYWYQQILGQGPKLLIQFQNNGVVDDSQLPKDRFSAERLKGVDSTLKIQPAKLEDSAVYLCASSKPGTEAFFGQGTRLTVV.

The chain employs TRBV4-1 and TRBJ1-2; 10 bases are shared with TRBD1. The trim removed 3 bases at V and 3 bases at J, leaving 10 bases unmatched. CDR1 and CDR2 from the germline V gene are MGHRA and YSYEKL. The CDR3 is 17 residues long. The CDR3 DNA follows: TGCGCCAGCAGCCAGCCGCCTGGGACAGGGGAATACTATGGCTACACCTTC. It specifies CASSQPPGTGEYYGYTF.

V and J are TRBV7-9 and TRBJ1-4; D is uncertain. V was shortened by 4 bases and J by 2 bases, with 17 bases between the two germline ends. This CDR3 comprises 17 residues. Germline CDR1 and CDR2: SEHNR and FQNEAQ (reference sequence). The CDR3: CASSSVAWGGTNEKLFF. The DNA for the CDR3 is TGTGCCAGCAGCTCCGTGGCCTGGGGAGGCACTAATGAAAAACTGTTTTTT. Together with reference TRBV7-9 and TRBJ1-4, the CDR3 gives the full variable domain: DTGVSQNPRHKITKRGQNVTFRCDPISEHNRLYWYRQTLGQGPEFLTYFQNEAQLEKSRLLSDRFSAERPKGSFSTLEIQRTEQGDSAMYLCASSSVAWGGTNEKLFFGSGTQLSVL.